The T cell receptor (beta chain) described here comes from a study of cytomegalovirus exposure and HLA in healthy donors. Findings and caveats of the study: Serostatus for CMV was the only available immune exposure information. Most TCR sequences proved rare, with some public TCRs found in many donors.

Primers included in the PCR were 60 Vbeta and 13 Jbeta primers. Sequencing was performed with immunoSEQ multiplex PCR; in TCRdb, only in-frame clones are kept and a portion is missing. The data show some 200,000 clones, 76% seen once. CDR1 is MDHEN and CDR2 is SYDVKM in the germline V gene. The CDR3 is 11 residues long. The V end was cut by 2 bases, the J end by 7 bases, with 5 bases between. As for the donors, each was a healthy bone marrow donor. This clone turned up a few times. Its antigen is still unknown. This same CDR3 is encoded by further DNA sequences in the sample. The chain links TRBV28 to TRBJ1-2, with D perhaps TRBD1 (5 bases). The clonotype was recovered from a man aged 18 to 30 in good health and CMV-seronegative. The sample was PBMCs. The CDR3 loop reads CASSLRGGYTF. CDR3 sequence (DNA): TGTGCCAGCAGTTTAAGGGGTGGCTACACCTTC.